The 19 T cell receptor beta chains listed next were all sequenced from one sample in a study of blood T cell repertoires in COVID-19. The repertoire was sequenced with immunoSEQ multiplex PCR; TCRdb's copy has only in-frame clones and lacks some. The sample carries fewer than 90,000 clones, more than 80% recorded once. The specimen sequenced was peripheral blood. These receptors were taken from a woman aged 80 or over with active COVID-19.

This chain uses TRBV5-1 with TRBJ2-5, with 13 nucleotides matching TRBD2. V was clipped by 4 bases and J by 4 bases; unmatched bases: 7. Germline CDR1 SGHRS, CDR2 YFSETQ. This CDR3 has 16 amino acids. CDR3 bases: TGCGCCAGCAGCCCACGGACTAGCGGGAGAGGAGAGACCCAGTACTTC. Protein: CASSPRTSGRGETQYF.

The rearrangement uses TRBV29-1 and TRBJ1-1, with D hard to call. The CDR3 is made up of 13 amino acids. The ends were cut back, 8 bases at V and 3 bases at J, with 16 bases in the middle. Germline assignment: CDR1 SQVTM and CDR2 ANQGSEA. The CDR3 nucleotides read TGCAGCATGAAGAGGCGCGAGGACACTGAAGCTTTCTTT. This gives the protein CSMKRREDTEAFF.

The gene calls are TRBV28 and TRBJ1-4, with D possibly matching TRBD1 (5 bases). Looked up from germline, CDR1 is MDHEN and CDR2 is SYDVKM. This CDR3 spans 14 amino acids. With 2 bases removed from V and 4 bases from J, the gap between germline ends came to 8 bases. Here the CDR3 reads CASSLQGDNEKLFF. The CDR3 nucleotides read TGTGCCAGCAGTTTACAGGGTGATAATGAAAAACTGTTTTTT.

This clone appeared once. J is TRBJ2-1 and V is TRBV18, with 14 bases matching TRBD2. CDR3 length equals 15 residues. Germline CDR1 KGHSH, CDR2 LQKENI. V was clipped by 2 bases and J by 9 bases; unmatched bases: 3. CDR3 region: CASSPGTSGSGEQFF. CDR3 bases: TGTGCCAGCTCACCAGGGACTAGCGGGAGTGGTGAGCAGTTCTTC.

This clone turned up a few times. This chain joins TRBV19 and TRBJ1-3; TRBD1 matches at 7 bases. CDR1 and CDR2 (germline): LNHDA, SQIVND (reference sequence). The CDR3 spans 14 residues. V was pared by 5 bases and J by 2 bases, with 3 bases of the junction left unmatched. The CDR3 DNA sequence: TGTGCCAGTAGTGAAACAGGGGCTGGAAACACCATATATTTT. Translation gives CASSETGAGNTIYF.

This clone was observed a handful of times. The V gene is TRBV5-4, the J gene TRBJ1-2; the D gene is possibly TRBD1 (5 bases). With 4 bases removed from V and 2 bases from J, the gap between germline ends came to 12 bases. There are 14 residues in the CDR3. Germline V gives CDR1 SGHNT, CDR2 YYREEE (reference sequence). CDR3 amino acids: CASSPSGSNYGYTF. DNA of the CDR3: TGTGCCAGCAGCCCCTCAGGGTCAAACTATGGCTACACCTTC.

The rearrangement uses TRBV2 and TRBJ1-5, with TRBD1 matching 8 bases. The CDR3 loop spans 12 amino acids. The germline gives CDR1 SNHLY, CDR2 FYNNEI. Unmatched junction bases numbered 2, after V lost 8 bases and J lost 5 bases. As DNA, the CDR3 is TGTGCCAGCCGACAGGGGTATCAGCCCCAGCATTTT. It codes for CASRQGYQPQHF.

This chain joins TRBV28 and TRBJ2-1; weak D call: TRBD2 (5 bases). Germline CDR1 and CDR2: MDHEN and SYDVKM. The CDR3 runs 16 residues. Between the trimmed V and J ends, which lost 6 bases and 1 base, there was a span of 16 bases. The CDR3 DNA is TGTGCCAGCAGCGCCCTCGTTGCGGGTTCCTACAATGAGCAGTTCTTC. As protein: CASSALVAGSYNEQFF.

This rearrangement joins TRBV28 to TRBJ1-2; D not resolved. Trimming removed 0 bases at V and 8 bases at J, with 10 bases between. Germline V gene lookup returns CDR1 MDHEN and CDR2 SYDVKM. The CDR3 is 13 residues long. The CDR3 spells CASSLWATGGYTF. CDR3 bases: TGTGCCAGCAGTTTATGGGCCACGGGAGGCTACACCTTC.

This clone was recorded a few times. The genes are TRBV19 and TRBJ1-2; TRBD1 aligns across 11 bases. With 6 bases clipped from V and 8 bases from J, the junction kept 5 bases outside the gene matches. The germline gives CDR1 LNHDA, CDR2 SQIVND (reference sequence). The length of the CDR3 is 13 residues. The CDR3 bases are TGTGCCAGTAGGCGGACAGGGGGCAGGGGCTACACCTTC. Protein product: CASRRTGGRGYTF.

This clone was seen more than once but under ten times. The rearrangement joins TRBV11-2 to TRBJ2-7, with TRBD2 matching over 12 bases. This CDR3 is 16 amino acids long. CDR1 SGHAT and CDR2 FQNNGV come from the germline V gene. Trimming at V came to 3 bases and at J to 5 bases, leaving 8 bases not matched to a gene. Written as DNA, the CDR3 is TGTGCCAGCAGCTTCGTAGGACTAGCGGGAATGGACGAGCAGTACTTC. This codes for CASSFVGLAGMDEQYF.

The chain joins TRBV29-1 to TRBJ2-1; 11 nucleotides align to TRBD2. The CDR3 extends over 14 amino acids. Germline CDR1 reads SQVTM; CDR2 reads ANQGSEA. Unmatched junction bases numbered 7, after V lost 7 bases and J lost 5 bases. The CDR3 nucleotides read TGCAGCGGGCGGACTAGCGGGCGCCACAATGAGCAGTTCTTC. It yields the protein CSGRTSGRHNEQFF.

The V call is TRBV7-6, the J call TRBJ2-2, with 7 bases fitting TRBD1. Germline trimming cut 1 base from V and 2 bases from J; bases unmatched to any gene: 4. The CDR3 is 16 amino acids. CDR1 and CDR2 from the germline V gene are SGHVS and FNYEAQ. The CDR3 DNA reads TGTGCCAGCAGCTTAGAGACAGGGTTAAACACCGGGGAGCTGTTTTTT. This translates into CASSLETGLNTGELFF.

V and J are TRBV18 and TRBJ2-1; TRBD2 is a possible D gene (5 bases). Germline-derived CDR1 and CDR2 are KGHSH and LQKENI. The CDR3 covers 12 residues. CDR3 residues: CASTRRGHEQFF. The CDR3 DNA reads as TGTGCGAGCACGAGGAGAGGGCATGAGCAGTTCTTC.

V is TRBV19 and J is TRBJ2-1, with 14 bases matching TRBD2. The CDR3 totals 16 residues. J lost 7 bases, V lost 3 bases, and 5 bases had no gene match. CDR1 and CDR2 (germline): LNHDA, SQIVND (reference sequence). DNA of the CDR3: TGTGCCAGTAGTATCATCGGGACTAGCGGGAGTAATGAGCAGTTCTTC. Translating it yields CASSIIGTSGSNEQFF.

This chain uses TRBV7-6 with TRBJ1-6; D possibly corresponds to TRBD1 (6 bases). The CDR3 runs 16 residues. CDR1 is SGHVS and CDR2 is FNYEAQ in the germline V gene. V dropped 1 base and J dropped 5 bases, with 12 bases sitting between them. CDR3 nucleotide sequence: TGTGCCAGCAGCTTAGGGTCAGCAGGGGATAATTCACCCCTCCACTTT. Translating it yields CASSLGSAGDNSPLHF.

The chain recombines TRBV29-1 with TRBJ2-7; 10 bases are a match to TRBD1. The CDR3 covers 13 residues. Germline CDR1 is SQVTM and CDR2 is ANQGSEA. Losses at the gene ends were 3 bases for V and 4 bases for J; bases not matched to a gene: 3. CDR3 nucleotides: TGCAGCGTTGATGGGACAGGGGCTTACGAGCAGTACTTC. This gives the protein CSVDGTGAYEQYF.

The chain links TRBV7-2 to TRBJ2-5; TRBD2 matches 12 bases. With 1 base clipped from V and 4 bases from J, the junction kept 13 bases outside the gene matches. Germline V CDR1 and CDR2: SGHTA, FQGNSA. The CDR3 has 19 amino acids. The CDR3 spells CASSLVRLAGGPSPETQYF. For the CDR3, the DNA is TGTGCCAGCAGCTTAGTCCGCCTAGCGGGAGGGCCCTCCCCAGAGACCCAGTACTTC.

This clone was detected only once. The CDR3 DNA reads as TGTGCCAGCAGCCTTATCGGGGGGACTAGCTCCTACAATGAGCAGTTCTTC. Its translation: CASSLIGGTSSYNEQFF. J is TRBJ2-1 and V is TRBV4-2; the match to TRBD2 covers 8 bases. V lost 4 bases, J lost 0 bases, and 8 bases stayed unmatched. Germline V gene lookup returns CDR1 LGHNA and CDR2 YNFKEQ. This CDR3 contains 17 residues.